This TCR beta chain was retrieved from a study of CD8+CD57+ T cells in acquired aplastic anemia. Study overall: About 3 ug was the average amount of DNA from sorted CD4+ and CD8+ cells.

Concerning this clonotype: The antigen is unknown.

The study's findings and limits: Around 29 shared CD8+ CDR3s appeared highly expressed within patients' immunodominant clones.

By flow cytometry, patients selected for sequencing had shown an expansion of CD8+CD57+ cells. Every patient presented with severe acquired aplastic anemia. Patients had undergone no therapy by the time their blood was sampled. Both TCR beta VDJ combination and CDR3 sequence profiling were carried out. Genomic DNA was the template for this profiling. TCRdb passed the reads through MiXCR, listing each CDR3 protein once. Among about 180,000 distinct CDR3 sequences listed, roughly three fifths were seen once. This TCR was recovered from a human donor with aplastic anemia. Input material: sorted CD4+, CD8+, or CD8+CD57+ T cells (not recorded which) from PBMCs.

The CDR3 DNA reads as TGTGCCAGCAGCCGAGCCGCCTACGAGCAGTACTTC. It is translated as CASSRAAYEQYF. The chain uses TRBV2 and TRBJ2-7; D ambiguous. Trimming stripped 6 bases from V and 2 bases from J, with 8 bases between. Germline-derived CDR1 and CDR2 are SNHLY and FYNNEI. The CDR3 runs to 12 residues.